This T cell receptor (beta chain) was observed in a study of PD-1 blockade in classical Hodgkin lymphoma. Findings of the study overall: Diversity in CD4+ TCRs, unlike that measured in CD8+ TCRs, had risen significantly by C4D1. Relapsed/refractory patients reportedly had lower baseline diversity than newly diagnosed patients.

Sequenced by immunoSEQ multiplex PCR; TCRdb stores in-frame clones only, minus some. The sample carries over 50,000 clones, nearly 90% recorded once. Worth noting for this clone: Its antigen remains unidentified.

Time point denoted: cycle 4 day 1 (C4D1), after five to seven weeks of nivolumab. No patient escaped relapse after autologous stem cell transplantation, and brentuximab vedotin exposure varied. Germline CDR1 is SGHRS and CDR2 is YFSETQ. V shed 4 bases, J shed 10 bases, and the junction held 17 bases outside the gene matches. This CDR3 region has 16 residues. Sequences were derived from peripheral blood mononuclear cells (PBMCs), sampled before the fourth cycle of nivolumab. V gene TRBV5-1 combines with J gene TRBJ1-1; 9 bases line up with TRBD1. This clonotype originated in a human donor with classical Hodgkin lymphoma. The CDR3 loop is CASSPDRDRASLGAFF. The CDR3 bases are TGCGCCAGCAGCCCGGACCGGGACAGGGCTTCGTTGGGAGCTTTCTTT.